The clone carrying this T cell receptor (beta chain) was detected once. TCRdb keeps only in-frame clones here, not all; method: immunoSEQ multiplex PCR. In the table there are roughly 140,000 clones, 75% to 85% of which are singletons. The record originates from a study of blood T cell repertoires in COVID-19. Between the trimmed V and J ends, which lost 0 bases and 6 bases, there was a span of 12 bases. This CDR3 spans 14 amino acids. Germline CDR1 MGHRA, CDR2 YSYEKL. Sequences were obtained from peripheral blood. The chain recombines TRBV4-1 with TRBJ2-7; a weak D match, TRBD2 (5 bases). This TCR derives from a man in his fifties with acute or convalescent COVID-19. The CDR3 reads CASSQDTRELEQYF. In DNA form, the CDR3 reads TGCGCCAGCAGCCAAGATACTAGGGAGCTCGAGCAGTACTTC.